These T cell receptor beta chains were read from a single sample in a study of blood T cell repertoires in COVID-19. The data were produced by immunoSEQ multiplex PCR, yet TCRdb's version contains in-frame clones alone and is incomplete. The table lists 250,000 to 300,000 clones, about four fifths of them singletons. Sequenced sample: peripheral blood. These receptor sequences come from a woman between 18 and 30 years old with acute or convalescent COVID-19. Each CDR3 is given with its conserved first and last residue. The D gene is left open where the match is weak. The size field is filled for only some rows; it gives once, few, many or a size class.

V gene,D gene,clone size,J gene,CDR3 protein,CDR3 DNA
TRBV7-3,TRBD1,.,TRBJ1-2,CASSPGQGVGYTF,TGTGCCAGCAGCCCTGGACAGGGGGTCGGCTACACCTTC
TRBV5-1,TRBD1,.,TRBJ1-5,CASSFRPGGRHSNQPQHF,TGCGCCAGCAGCTTTAGGCCAGGGGGCCGACATAGCAATCAGCCCCAGCATTTT
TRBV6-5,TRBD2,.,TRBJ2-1,CASGLAANNEQFF,TGTGCCAGCGGACTAGCGGCTAACAATGAGCAGTTCTTC
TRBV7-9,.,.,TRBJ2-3,CASSYWDSDTDTQYF,TGTGCCAGCAGCTACTGGGACTCCGATACAGATACGCAGTATTTT
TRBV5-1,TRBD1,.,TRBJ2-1,CASSRDRARDEQFF,TGCGCCAGCAGCCGGGACAGGGCAAGGGATGAGCAGTTCTTC
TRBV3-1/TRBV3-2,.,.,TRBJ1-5,CASSLGQSNQPQHF,TGTGCCAGCAGCCTCGGACAGTCCAATCAGCCCCAGCATTTT
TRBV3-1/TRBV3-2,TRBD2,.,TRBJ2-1,CASSQLAGVGTGEQFF,TGTGCCAGCAGCCAGCTAGCGGGAGTTGGGACGGGTGAGCAGTTCTTC
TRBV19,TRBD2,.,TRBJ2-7,CATSGGYNGTSGRYSYEQYF,TGTGCCACCAGTGGCGGATATAACGGGACTAGCGGGAGATACTCCTACGAGCAGTACTTC
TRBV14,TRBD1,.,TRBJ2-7,CASSLSRTGEYEQYF,TGTGCCAGCAGTCTTTCCAGGACAGGCGAATACGAGCAGTACTTC
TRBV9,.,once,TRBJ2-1,CASSATGTPSDNEQFF,TGTGCCAGCAGCGCGACCGGGACTCCTTCTGACAATGAGCAGTTCTTC
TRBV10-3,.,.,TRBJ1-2,CAISQLTALYGYTF,TGTGCCATCAGTCAATTGACAGCGCTCTATGGCTACACCTTC
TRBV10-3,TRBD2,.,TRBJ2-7,CAISSPSGSPSYEQYF,TGTGCCATCAGTTCTCCTAGCGGGAGTCCGTCCTACGAGCAGTACTTC
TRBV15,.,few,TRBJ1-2,CATSRDSGGYTF,TGTGCCACCAGCAGAGATTCGGGGGGCTACACCTTC
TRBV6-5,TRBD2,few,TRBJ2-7,CASKGLAGGSYEQYF,TGTGCCAGCAAGGGACTAGCGGGAGGCTCCTACGAGCAGTACTTC
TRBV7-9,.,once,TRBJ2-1,CASRLQGDEQFF,TGTGCCAGCAGACTACAGGGAGATGAGCAGTTCTTC
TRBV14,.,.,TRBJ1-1,CASSLSLAPNTEAFF,TGTGCCAGCAGCCTAAGCCTCGCACCGAACACTGAAGCTTTCTTT
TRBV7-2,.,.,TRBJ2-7,CASRRPNSERRYF,TGTGCCAGCAGGCGGCCCAACTCAGAGAGGAGGTACTTC
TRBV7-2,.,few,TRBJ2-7,CASSLYRTSYEQYF,TGTGCCAGCAGCTTATATCGGACAAGCTACGAGCAGTACTTC
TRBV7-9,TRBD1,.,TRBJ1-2,CASSFAHTGVGGYTF,TGTGCCAGCAGCTTCGCCCACACAGGGGTGGGAGGCTACACCTTC
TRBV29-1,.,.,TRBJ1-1,CSVGGYRAEAFF,TGCAGCGTTGGTGGTTACAGGGCTGAAGCTTTCTTT
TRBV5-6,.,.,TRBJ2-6,CASSWEGAQGANVLTF,TGTGCCAGCAGTTGGGAAGGGGCGCAGGGGGCCAACGTCCTGACTTTC
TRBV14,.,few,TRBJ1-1,CASSPQGAEAFF,TGTGCCAGCAGCCCGCAGGGTGCTGAAGCTTTCTTT